The next 30 T cell receptor beta chains were all read from a single sample in a study of control samples from healthy donors and cancer patients. The protocol was immunoSEQ multiplex PCR, while the TCRdb copy is restricted to in-frame clones and leaves out a portion. The sample records some 70,000 clones, roughly 82% being singletons. Sequencing was done on a sample of PBMCs. These TCRs come from a woman in her 50s with lung cancer.

The table lists this clone with a count of one. The V and J genes are TRBV12-3 or TRBV12-4 and TRBJ2-1; possibly TRBD1 for D (5 bases). Trimming removed 6 bases at V and 5 bases at J, with 11 bases between. CDR3 length: 13 amino acids. CDR3 protein: CASSPGFNNEQFF. Written as DNA, the CDR3 is TGTGCCAGCAGCCCAGGGTTTAACAATGAGCAGTTCTTC.

This clone appeared once. The V and J genes are TRBV3-1 (or the pseudogene TRBV3-2) and TRBJ1-1; D is undetermined. Germline CDR1 is LGHDT and CDR2 is YNNKEL (reference sequence). CDR3 length equals 12 residues. V lost 6 bases and J 5 bases, leaving 10 bases between the germline ends. The CDR3 region has the DNA TGTGCCAGCAGACGGGTCGGGACTGAAGCTTTCTTT. It codes for CASRRVGTEAFF.

The chain uses TRBV15 and TRBJ1-6; TRBD1 aligns across 7 bases. Trimming removed 5 bases from V and 10 bases from J; junction bases left unmatched: 11. The CDR3 sequence is 15 residues long. Germline V gene data show CDR1 as LNHNV and CDR2 as YYDKDF (reference sequence). The DNA of the CDR3 is TGTGCCACCAGCGGGGGTGACAGGGATTGGTCACCCCTCCACTTT. Translated, it gives CATSGGDRDWSPLHF.

The chain combines TRBV5-6 with TRBJ2-7; TRBD1 might be the D (6 bases). There are 15 residues in the CDR3. V was shortened by 2 bases and J by 4 bases, with 16 bases between the two germline ends. Germline CDR1 and CDR2: SGHDT and YYEEEE. This CDR3 is CASSFVGRGGYEQYF. As DNA, the CDR3 is TGTGCCAGCAGCTTCGTTGGCAGGGGTGGGTACGAGCAGTACTTC.

The chain recombines TRBV12-5 with TRBJ2-7, with 11 bases that match TRBD1. Per the germline V gene, CDR1 is LGHNT and CDR2 is FRNRAP. The CDR3 extends over 14 amino acids. Unmatched junction bases numbered 7, after V lost 4 bases and J lost 8 bases. The CDR3 protein is CASGSTGTGGKQYF. Here the CDR3 DNA reads TGTGCTAGTGGTTCCACCGGGACAGGGGGTAAGCAGTACTTC.

The chain uses TRBV7-2 and TRBJ2-7; perhaps TRBD2 as D (5 bases). This CDR3 comprises 16 residues. Germline loops: CDR1 SGHTA, CDR2 FQGNSA. Trimming left V 1 base short and J 6 bases short, with 19 bases between. CDR3 loop: CASSLVGRGWFGEQYF. DNA of the CDR3: TGTGCCAGCAGCTTAGTGGGGAGAGGGTGGTTCGGCGAGCAGTACTTC.

This clone was recorded a few times. The chain is built from TRBV6-4 and TRBJ1-5, with 8 bases identical to TRBD1. This CDR3 has 13 amino acids. The ends lost 3 bases at V and 6 bases at J; junction bases unmatched: 1. CDR1 and CDR2 from the germline V gene are MRHNA and SNTAGT. The CDR3 is CASSETGGQPQHF. DNA of the CDR3: TGTGCCAGCAGTGAAACAGGGGGTCAGCCCCAGCATTTT.

The gene calls are TRBV27 and TRBJ2-4; D is tentatively TRBD1 or TRBD2 (5 bases each). Trimming pared 9 bases from V and 0 bases from J, leaving 9 bases between. Germline V lookup: CDR1 MNHEY, CDR2 SMNVEV (reference sequence). The CDR3 is 13 residues long. As DNA, the CDR3 is TGTGCCAGTGCAGGGACAGCCAAAAACATTCAGTACTTC. Protein: CASAGTAKNIQYF.

This clone was detected only once. This rearrangement joins TRBV19 to TRBJ2-5; possible D gene TRBD2, 6 bases. The V end was cut by 5 bases, the J end by 4 bases, with 14 bases between. From germline, CDR1 is LNHDA and CDR2 SQIVND (reference sequence). This CDR3 spans 14 amino acids. The chain's CDR3 is CASSDWAEGETQYF. The CDR3, as DNA: TGTGCCAGTAGTGATTGGGCGGAGGGAGAGACCCAGTACTTC.

This clone was counted only a few times. The rearrangement links TRBV5-1 to TRBJ1-2; a possible D gene is TRBD1 (6 bases). The V end lost 4 bases, the J end lost 4 bases, and 17 bases lay between the germline ends. Germline CDR1 reads SGHRS; CDR2 reads YFSETQ. The CDR3 extends over 15 amino acids. The chain's CDR3 is CASSDGGGGSYGYTF. The CDR3 nucleotides read TGCGCCAGCAGCGACGGGGGCGGGGGCAGCTATGGCTACACCTTC. Full variable domain (missing parts from reference TRBV5-1 and TRBJ1-2): KAGVTQTPRYLIKTRGQQVTLSCSPISGHRSVSWYQQTPGQGLQFLFEYFSETQRNKGNFPGRFSGRQFSNSRSEMNVSTLELGDSALYLCASSDGGGGSYGYTFGSGTRLTVV.

The chain uses TRBV7-2 and TRBJ1-6; D not certain. Per germline, CDR1 SGHTA and CDR2 FQGNSA. Trimming took off 5 bases at V and 9 bases at J, with 17 bases between the two ends. The CDR3 covers 15 residues. CDR3 DNA sequence: TGTGCCAGCAGCCCAGTCGAACAGCTAGGTTCACCCCTCCACTTT. As protein: CASSPVEQLGSPLHF.

The V call is TRBV5-4, the J call TRBJ1-1; D unclear. V lost 4 bases to trimming and J lost 3 bases, with 10 bases between them. Germline V CDR1 and CDR2: SGHNT, YYREEE (reference sequence). The CDR3 is 13 amino acids. In DNA, the CDR3 is TGTGCCAGCAGCGGGCGGAGCGACACTGAAGCTTTCTTT. Its translation: CASSGRSDTEAFF.

The rearrangement uses TRBV7-2 and TRBJ2-5; D perhaps matches TRBD2 (7 bases). CDR3 length: 15 amino acids. Germline-derived CDR1 and CDR2 are SGHTA and FQGNSA. V lost 1 base to trimming and J lost 1 base, with 10 bases between them. In DNA, the CDR3 is TGTGCCAGCAGCTTAGGGCGGGGGCCCCAAGAGACCCAGTACTTC. It is translated as CASSLGRGPQETQYF. The full variable domain, in which reference TRBV7-2 and TRBJ2-5 provide the parts outside the CDR3, is GAGVSQSPSNKVTEKGKDVELRCDPISGHTALYWYRQSLGQGLEFLIYFQGNSAPDKSGLPSDRFSAERTGGSVSTLTIQRTQQEDSAVYLCASSLGRGPQETQYFGPGTRLLVL.

The genes are TRBV11-3 and TRBJ2-2; D is perhaps TRBD2 (5 bases). The CDR3 extends over 14 amino acids. Trimming took 5 bases from V and 1 from J, leaving 8 bases between them. The germline gives CDR1 SGHNT, CDR2 YENEEA. The CDR3 DNA reads as TGTGCCAGCAGCGTTGGACTGAACACCGGGGAGCTGTTTTTT. This encodes CASSVGLNTGELFF.

A few counts support this clone. The rearrangement uses TRBV6-6 and TRBJ1-1, with a possible D match to TRBD1 (6 bases). Trimming shortened V by 6 bases and J by 5 bases, and 13 bases separated the two germline ends. Germline V CDR1 and CDR2: MNHNY, SVGAGI (reference sequence). The CDR3 is 13 residues long. The CDR3 DNA is TGTGCCAGCAGGGCAGGGGATATGACTGAAGCTTTCTTT. Its protein product is CASRAGDMTEAFF.

The chain has TRBV30 and TRBJ1-5, with no clear D. This CDR3 has 14 amino acids. CDR1 GTSNPN and CDR2 SVGIG come from the germline V gene (reference sequence). V was clipped by 1 base and J by 4 bases, with 11 bases between them. CDR3 in DNA: TGTGCCTGGAGTGGTCTGCTATCAAATCAGCCCCAGCATTTT. Translation gives CAWSGLLSNQPQHF.

This sequence joins TRBV5-4 and TRBJ1-2; 7 nucleotides align to TRBD1. Per the germline V gene, CDR1 is SGHNT and CDR2 is YYREEE (reference sequence). The junction had 16 bases not matched to a gene; V was cut back by 4 bases and J by 7 bases. The length of the CDR3 is 16 residues. DNA for the CDR3: TGTGCCAGCAGCGTCGTGGGGGGCAGGGGGTCGACTGGCTACACCTTC. This sequence encodes CASSVVGGRGSTGYTF.

The V gene is TRBV6-5, the J gene TRBJ1-6, with TRBD1 as a possible D gene (5 bases). From germline, CDR1 is MNHEY and CDR2 SVGAGI. V lost 2 bases to trimming and J lost 5 bases, with 10 bases between them. There are 15 residues in the CDR3. Written as DNA, the CDR3 is TGTGCCAGCAGTTACCGCGGACATGATAATTCACCCCTCCACTTT. It translates to CASSYRGHDNSPLHF.

The chain has TRBV18 and TRBJ1-4, with D tentatively TRBD1 (5 bases). The germline V and J ends were trimmed by 5 bases and 6 bases, with 16 bases remaining between them. The CDR3 has 15 amino acids. Germline V gene lookup returns CDR1 KGHSH and CDR2 LQKENI. The CDR3 sequence is CASSSVGADYEKLFF. Here the CDR3 DNA reads TGTGCCAGCTCAAGTGTCGGGGCGGATTATGAAAAACTGTTTTTT.

This rearrangement joins TRBV28 to TRBJ1-6; no definite D call. The CDR3 has 12 amino acids. The V end was cut by 1 base, the J end by 8 bases, with 3 bases between. CDR1 is MDHEN, CDR2 SYDVKM, per germline. DNA of the CDR3: TGTGCCAGCAGTTTATTGCATTCACCCCTCCACTTT. This codes for CASSLLHSPLHF.

This chain joins TRBV3-1 (or the pseudogene TRBV3-2) and TRBJ2-7; no clear D. Trimming left V 0 bases short and J 3 bases short, with 9 bases between. The CDR3 runs 14 residues. Germline CDR1 LGHDT, CDR2 YNNKEL (reference sequence). The CDR3 sequence is CASSQDAKFYEQYF. CDR3 nucleotide sequence: TGTGCCAGCAGCCAAGATGCAAAATTCTACGAGCAGTACTTC.

The rearrangement joins TRBV30 to TRBJ2-4; no definite D call. Between the trimmed V and J ends, which lost 1 base and 5 bases, there was a span of 9 bases. The CDR3 consists of 13 residues. Per the germline V gene, CDR1 is GTSNPN and CDR2 is SVGIG (reference sequence). The CDR3 coding sequence is TGTGCCTGGAGTGGGGCAGGAGAAAACATTCAGTACTTC. As protein: CAWSGAGENIQYF.

This clone was observed a few times. This chain joins TRBV6-4 and TRBJ1-1; weak D call: TRBD1 (5 bases). Per germline, CDR1 MRHNA and CDR2 SNTAGT. V was cut by 4 bases and J by 1 base, with 7 bases left in between. This CDR3 has 13 amino acids. The CDR3 loop reads CASSATANTEAFF. The CDR3 DNA follows: TGTGCCAGCAGTGCGACAGCGAACACTGAAGCTTTCTTT.

V is TRBV28 and J is TRBJ2-7; tentatively, D is TRBD2 (6 bases). This CDR3 has 14 residues. V was shortened by 6 bases and J by 2 bases, with 14 bases between the two germline ends. From germline, CDR1 is MDHEN and CDR2 SYDVKM. The CDR3 DNA reads TGTGCCAGCAGCCCGGGCGGGGACCCCTACGAGCAGTACTTC. Translated: CASSPGGDPYEQYF.

The chain has TRBV9 and TRBJ1-1; possible D gene TRBD1, 6 bases. Germline V CDR1 and CDR2: SGDLS, YYNGEE. The V gene lost 4 bases and the J gene lost 6 bases, with 19 bases spanning the gap. The CDR3 has 15 residues. In DNA, the CDR3 is TGTGCCAGCAGCCCTCCTGGGGGCTCTGGGGCTGAAGCTTTCTTT. Translating gives CASSPPGGSGAEAFF.

The chain links TRBV28 to TRBJ2-7, with TRBD1 identical over 9 bases. Germline trimming cut 4 bases from V and 7 bases from J; bases unmatched to any gene: 5. CDR3 length: 13 amino acids. The germline CDR1 and CDR2 sequences are MDHEN and SYDVKM. CDR3 sequence (DNA): TGTGCCAGCAGTTCCGGGACAGGGACGGAGCAGTACTTC. This sequence encodes CASSSGTGTEQYF.

The chain links TRBV2 to TRBJ1-3; D is possibly TRBD1 (5 bases). Germline V gene sequence: CDR1 SNHLY, CDR2 FYNNEI. V lost 6 bases and J 0 bases, leaving 18 bases between the germline ends. There are 17 residues in the CDR3. The CDR3 here is CASREIQAPRSGNTIYF. The DNA of the CDR3 is TGTGCCAGCAGGGAGATACAGGCGCCTCGCTCTGGAAACACCATATATTTT.

The V call is TRBV24-1, the J call TRBJ2-2; D might be TRBD2 (6 bases). CDR1 is KGHDR and CDR2 is SFDVKD in the germline V gene. This CDR3 is built from 14 residues. Trimming removed 7 bases from V and 6 bases from J, with 14 bases in between. Here the CDR3 DNA reads TGTGCCACCAGCTCTACCCGGAGGGCCGGGGAGCTGTTTTTT. It codes for CATSSTRRAGELFF.

The CDR3 reads CASSAWAGASNEQFF. CDR3 coding DNA: TGTGCCAGCAGCGCCTGGGCGGGGGCCTCTAATGAGCAGTTCTTC. The chain has TRBV7-6 and TRBJ2-1; a weak D match, TRBD2 (7 bases). From germline, CDR1 is SGHVS and CDR2 FNYEAQ. The CDR3 contains 15 residues. Trimming left V 5 bases short and J 7 bases short, with 18 bases between. Variable domain in full (rest from reference TRBV7-6 and TRBJ2-1): GAGVSQSPRYKVTKRGQDVALRCDPISGHVSLYWYRQALGQGPEFLTYFNYEAQQDKSGLPNDRFSAERPEGSISTLTIQRTEQRDSAMYRCASSAWAGASNEQFFGPGTRLTVL.

The chain links TRBV30 to TRBJ1-1; no firm D call. Per germline, CDR1 GTSNPN and CDR2 SVGIG (reference sequence). This CDR3 region has 14 residues. V lost 5 bases, J lost 1 base, and 14 bases lay in between. CDR3 amino acids: CAWSPPSRNTEAFF. The CDR3 DNA reads TGTGCCTGGTCTCCCCCTTCGAGGAACACTGAAGCTTTCTTT.